This T cell receptor (beta chain) was obtained from a study of T-cell reconstitution after alpha-beta-depleted transplantation in children (dated by TCRdb to the mid-2010s). For the wider study: T-cell immune reconstitution after TCRalphabeta/CD19-depleted allogeneic hematopoietic cell transplantation in children was quantitatively tracked in the study by means of TCR repertoire profiling. The study at large found these results: The high TCRbeta diversity at day 60 in some patients was ascribed to recipient T cells and intrathymic progenitors that had survived conditioning. About two months after transplant, the apparently early recovery of alphabetaT-cell counts reportedly depended on just several hundred clones that had expanded rapidly and came from non-depleted graft cells. Hyperexpanded clone frequencies declined over subsequent months; after one year, T-cell counts and TCRbeta diversity were mostly attributed to newly produced T cells.

The label giving this sample's treatment or condition can be read as: allogeneic hematopoietic cell transplantation with graft depleted of TCRalphabeta T cells and CD19 B cells. The transplant recipients were children given TCRalphabeta/CD19-depleted allogeneic hematopoietic cell grafts. A distance of 14 bases separates the germline ends of V and J, which lose 4 bases and 7 bases respectively. CDR1 and CDR2 (SGHRS, YFSETQ) derive from the germline V gene. The CDR3 runs 13 residues from the cysteine to the phenylalanine. Only the CDR3 DNA is retained, 39 bases long and in frame from the first base. This clonotype was detected many times. Which antigen it targets is not known. Nothing much larger sits one base from this clone, and base qualities are not available. Receptors were amplified or captured by PCR. Sequencing used an Illumina HiSeq 2500. Molecular barcoding was employed in the preparation of TCR libraries, with unique molecular identifiers being used to normalize TCRbeta repertoire quantification. Clones were called with MiXCR by TCRdb after fastp trimmed the public reads at Q25, and only in-frame beta chains were retained. Every distinct CDR3 protein forms one entry, paired with its most common genes and DNA. The sample has 750,000 to 950,000 distinct CDR3 sequences on record, 15% to 20% of them singletons. Of the sample, approximately 5% falls within the top ten clones.

Sequences were derived from PBMCs, mostly from graft donor cells, sampled 360 days after TCRalphabeta/CD19-depleted stem cell transplant. The receptor was isolated from a male patient younger than 18 who had a stem cell transplant for acute lymphoblastic leukemia, so the T cells may come from the graft donor. In this chain, TRBV5-1 is recombined with TRBJ1-1, and the D gene may be TRBD1, 5 bases matching. The sequenced DNA: TGCGCCAGCAGCGTCGACAGACATAGTGAAGCTTTCTTT. Translated, it gives CASSVDRHSEAFF. With the rest looked up from the reference TRBV5-1 and TRBJ1-1 genes rather than sequenced, the full variable domain is KAGVTQTPRYLIKTRGQQVTLSCSPISGHRSVSWYQQTPGQGLQFLFEYFSETQRNKGNFPGRFSGRQFSNSRSEMNVSTLELGDSALYLCASSVDRHSEAFFGQGTRLTVV.